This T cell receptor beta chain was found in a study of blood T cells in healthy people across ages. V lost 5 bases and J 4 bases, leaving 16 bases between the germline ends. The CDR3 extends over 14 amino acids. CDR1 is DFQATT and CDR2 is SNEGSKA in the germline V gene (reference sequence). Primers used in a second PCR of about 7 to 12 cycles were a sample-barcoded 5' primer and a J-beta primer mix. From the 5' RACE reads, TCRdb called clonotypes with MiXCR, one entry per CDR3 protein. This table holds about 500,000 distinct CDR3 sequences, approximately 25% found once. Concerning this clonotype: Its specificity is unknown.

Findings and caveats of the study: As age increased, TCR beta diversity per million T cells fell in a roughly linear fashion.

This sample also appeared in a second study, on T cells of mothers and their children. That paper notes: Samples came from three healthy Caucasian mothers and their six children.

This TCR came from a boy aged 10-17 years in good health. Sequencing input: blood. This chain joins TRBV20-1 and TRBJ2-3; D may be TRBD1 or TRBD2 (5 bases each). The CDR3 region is CSAPDQVGADTQYF. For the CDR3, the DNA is TGCAGTGCTCCCGATCAGGTGGGGGCAGATACGCAGTATTTT.